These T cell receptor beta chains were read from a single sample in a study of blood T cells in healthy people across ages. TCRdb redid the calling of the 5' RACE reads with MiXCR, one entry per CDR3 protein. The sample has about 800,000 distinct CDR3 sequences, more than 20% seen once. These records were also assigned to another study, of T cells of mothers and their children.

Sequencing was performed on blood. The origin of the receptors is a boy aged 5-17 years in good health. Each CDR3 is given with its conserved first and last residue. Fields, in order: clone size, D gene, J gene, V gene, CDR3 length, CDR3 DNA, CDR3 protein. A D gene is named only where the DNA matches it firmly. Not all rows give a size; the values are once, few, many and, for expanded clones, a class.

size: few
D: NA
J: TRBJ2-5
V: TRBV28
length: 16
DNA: TGTGCCAGCAGTCAAGTGCGTGGCGGAATCCAAGAGACCCAGTACTTC
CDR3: CASSQVRGGIQETQYF

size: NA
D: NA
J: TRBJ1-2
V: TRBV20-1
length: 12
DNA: TGCAGTGCTAGAGGGACCCTCTATGGCTACACCTTC
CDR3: CSARGTLYGYTF

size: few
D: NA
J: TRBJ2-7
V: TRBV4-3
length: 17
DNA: TGCGCCAGCAGCCAAGATATATTGGAGGGCCACCGGGGCGAGCAGTACTTC
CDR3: CASSQDILEGHRGEQYF

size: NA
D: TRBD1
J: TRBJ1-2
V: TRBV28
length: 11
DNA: TGTGCCAGCAGTTTTTCCGAGGGACAGAGCTTC
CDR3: CASSFSEGQSF

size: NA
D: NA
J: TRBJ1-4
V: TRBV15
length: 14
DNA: TGTGCCACCAGCAGAGGTGCAACTAATGAAAAACTGTTTTTT
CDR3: CATSRGATNEKLFF

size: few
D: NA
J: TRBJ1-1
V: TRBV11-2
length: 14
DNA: TGTGCCAGCAGCTTGGGGACAAAGAACACTGAAGCTTTCTTT
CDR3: CASSLGTKNTEAFF

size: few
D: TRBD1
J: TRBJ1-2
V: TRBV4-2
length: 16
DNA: TGTGCCAGCAGCCAAGATGACAGGGGAATTAACTATGGCTACACCTTC
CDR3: CASSQDDRGINYGYTF

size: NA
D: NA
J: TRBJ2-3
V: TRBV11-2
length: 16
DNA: TGTGCCAGCAGCTTTCGGATCCTGGCTAGCACAGATACGCAGTATTTT
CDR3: CASSFRILASTDTQYF

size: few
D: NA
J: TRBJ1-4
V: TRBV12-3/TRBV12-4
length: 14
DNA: TGTGCCAGCAGCCCAGGGGAAACTAATGAAAAACTGTTTTTT
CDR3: CASSPGETNEKLFF

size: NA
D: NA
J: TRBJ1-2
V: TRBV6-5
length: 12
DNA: TGTGCCAGCAGTCGACGAGACTATGGCTACACCTTC
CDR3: CASSRRDYGYTF

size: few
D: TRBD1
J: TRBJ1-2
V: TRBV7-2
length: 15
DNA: TGTGCCAGCAGCCCTGTCAACAGGGGGCGCGATGGCTACACCTTC
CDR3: CASSPVNRGRDGYTF

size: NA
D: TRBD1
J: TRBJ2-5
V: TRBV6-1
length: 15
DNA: TGTGCCAGCAGTGTAAAACAGGGGAATGGAGAGACCCAGTACTTC
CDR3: CASSVKQGNGETQYF

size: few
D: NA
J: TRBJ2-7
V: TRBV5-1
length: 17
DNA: TGCGCCAGCAGCGACGGGGCGAACAGGGTTCGGACCTACGAGCAGTACTTC
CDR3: CASSDGANRVRTYEQYF

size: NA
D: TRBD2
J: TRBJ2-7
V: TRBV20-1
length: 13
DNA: TGCAGTGCCCAAGCGGGAGACAACTACGAGCAGTACTTC
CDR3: CSAQAGDNYEQYF

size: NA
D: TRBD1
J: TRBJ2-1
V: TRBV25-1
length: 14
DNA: TGTGCCAGCAGTGGAGGGACAGGGAGCAATGAGCAGTTCTTC
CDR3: CASSGGTGSNEQFF

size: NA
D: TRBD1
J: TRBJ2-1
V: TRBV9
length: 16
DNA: TGTGCCAGCAGCGTACGTAGGGACAGGGAGGACAATGAGCAGTTCTTC
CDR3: CASSVRRDREDNEQFF

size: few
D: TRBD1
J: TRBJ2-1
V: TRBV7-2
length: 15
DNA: TGTGCCAGCAGACCCCCCGGGACAGGTAACAATGAGCAGTTCTTC
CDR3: CASRPPGTGNNEQFF

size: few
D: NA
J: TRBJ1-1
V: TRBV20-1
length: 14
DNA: TGCAGTGCAAAGAGCGCCATCGTGAACACTGAAGCTTTCTTT
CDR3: CSAKSAIVNTEAFF

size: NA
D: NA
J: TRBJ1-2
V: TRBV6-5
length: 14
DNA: TGTGCCAGCAGGATACAACTAGACGGATATGGCTACACCTTC
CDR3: CASRIQLDGYGYTF

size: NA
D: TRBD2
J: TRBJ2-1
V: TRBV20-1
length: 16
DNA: TGCAGTGCTAGAGATATGGCAGCGGGACTCCTACATGAGCAGTTCTTC
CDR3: CSARDMAAGLLHEQFF

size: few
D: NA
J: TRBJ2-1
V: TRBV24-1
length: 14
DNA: TGTGCCACCAGTGATCGGGGGTGGGGGGATGAGCAGTTCTTC
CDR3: CATSDRGWGDEQFF

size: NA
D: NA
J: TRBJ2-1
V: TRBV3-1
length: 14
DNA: TGTGCCAGCAGCAACGGACAGTCCTACAATGAGCAGTTCTTC
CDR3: CASSNGQSYNEQFF

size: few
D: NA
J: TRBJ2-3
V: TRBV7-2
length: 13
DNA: TGTGCCAGCAGCTTAGTTTTCACAGATACGCAGTATTTT
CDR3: CASSLVFTDTQYF

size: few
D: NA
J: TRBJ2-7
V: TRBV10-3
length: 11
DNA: TGTGCCATCAGTGTTAACTACGAGCAGTACTTC
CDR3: CAISVNYEQYF

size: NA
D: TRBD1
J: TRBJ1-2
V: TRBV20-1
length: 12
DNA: TGCAGTGCTCTGAAACAGGGGCATGGCTACACCTTC
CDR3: CSALKQGHGYTF

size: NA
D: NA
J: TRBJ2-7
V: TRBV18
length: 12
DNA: TGTGCCAGCTCAAAACAGTCCTACGAGCAGTACTTC
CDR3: CASSKQSYEQYF

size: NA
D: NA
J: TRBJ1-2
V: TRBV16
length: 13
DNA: TGTGCCAGCAGCCAATCACAGGGCAGTGGCTACACCTTC
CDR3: CASSQSQGSGYTF

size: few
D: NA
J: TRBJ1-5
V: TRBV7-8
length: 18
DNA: TGTGCCAGCAGCTTAGTCGGCCTACGGCGTCCACCTAAACAGCCCCAGCATTTT
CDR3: CASSLVGLRRPPKQPQHF

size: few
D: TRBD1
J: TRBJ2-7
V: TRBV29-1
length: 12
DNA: TGCAGCGTCGAACAGGGGACCCACGAGCAGTACTTC
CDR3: CSVEQGTHEQYF

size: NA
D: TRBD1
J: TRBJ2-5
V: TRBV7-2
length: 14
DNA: TGTGCCAGCAGCCCCGGGACAGGGACAGAGACCCAGTACTTC
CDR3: CASSPGTGTETQYF

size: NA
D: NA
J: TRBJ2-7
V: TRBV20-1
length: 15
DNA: TGCAGTGCTAGGGGTGGGTCAGGGGGGGCGGACGAGCAGTACTTC
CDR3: CSARGGSGGADEQYF

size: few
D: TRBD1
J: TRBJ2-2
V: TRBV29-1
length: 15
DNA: TGCAGCGTTGAACCTAAGGGACAGCACACCGGGGAGCTGTTTTTT
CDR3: CSVEPKGQHTGELFF

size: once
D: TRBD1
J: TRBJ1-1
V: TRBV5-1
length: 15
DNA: TGCGCCAGCAGCCAACAAGGACAGGGTGGCACTGAAGCTTTCTTT
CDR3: CASSQQGQGGTEAFF

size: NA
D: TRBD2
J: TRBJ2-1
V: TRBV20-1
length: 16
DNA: TGCAGTGCTAGAGACTGGACTAGCGGTGATTACAATGAGCAGTTCTTC
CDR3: CSARDWTSGDYNEQFF

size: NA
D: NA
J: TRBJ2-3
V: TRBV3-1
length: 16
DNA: TGTGCCAGCAGCCATCTAAACCGGGACAGCACAGATACGCAGTATTTT
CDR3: CASSHLNRDSTDTQYF

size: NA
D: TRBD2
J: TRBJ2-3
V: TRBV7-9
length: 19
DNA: TGTGCCAGCAGAGGCCAGACTAGCGGGTTATCGAGCGTCACAGATACGCAGTATTTT
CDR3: CASRGQTSGLSSVTDTQYF

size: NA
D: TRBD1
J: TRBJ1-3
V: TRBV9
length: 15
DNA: TGTGCCAGCAGCCCTACAGGGGCCACTGGAAACACCATATATTTT
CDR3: CASSPTGATGNTIYF

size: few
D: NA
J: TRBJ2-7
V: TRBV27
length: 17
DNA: TGTGCCAGCAGTTTATCCTCCGCTAGCGAAAGCTCCTACGAGCAGTACTTC
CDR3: CASSLSSASESSYEQYF

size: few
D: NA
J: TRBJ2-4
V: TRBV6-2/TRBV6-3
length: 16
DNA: TGTGCCAGCGGGGTAACCAGCAAGGCGAACGGGAACATTCAGTACTTC
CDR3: CASGVTSKANGNIQYF

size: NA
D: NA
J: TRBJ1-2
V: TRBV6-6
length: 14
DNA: TGTGCCAGCAGTTATTCCACTTTTAACTATGGCTACACCTTC
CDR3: CASSYSTFNYGYTF

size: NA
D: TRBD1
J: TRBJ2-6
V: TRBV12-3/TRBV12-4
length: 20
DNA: TGTGCCAGCACCGCCAATCCGGGACAGGGATCCAACTCTGGGACCAACGTCCTGACTTTC
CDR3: CASTANPGQGSNSGTNVLTF

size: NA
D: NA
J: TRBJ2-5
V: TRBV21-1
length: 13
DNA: TGTGCCAGCCAATCTCGGGGTCGAGAGACCCAGTACTTC
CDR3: CASQSRGRETQYF

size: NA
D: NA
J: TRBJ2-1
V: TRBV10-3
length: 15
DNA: TGTGCCATCAGTGAGCCAGGGCATTCCTACAATGAGCAGTTCTTC
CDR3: CAISEPGHSYNEQFF

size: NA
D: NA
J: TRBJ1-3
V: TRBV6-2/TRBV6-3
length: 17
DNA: TGTGCCAGCAGTTCCCGACAGGCCTGGGTCTCTGGAAACACCATATATTTT
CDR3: CASSSRQAWVSGNTIYF

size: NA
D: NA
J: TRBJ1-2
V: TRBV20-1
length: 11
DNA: TGCAGTGCTAGGGGTTGGATTGGCTACACCTTC
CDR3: CSARGWIGYTF

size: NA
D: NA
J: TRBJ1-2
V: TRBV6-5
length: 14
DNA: TGTGCCAGCAGTTACGGTCCCACGTCGAGCGGCTACACCTTC
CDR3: CASSYGPTSSGYTF

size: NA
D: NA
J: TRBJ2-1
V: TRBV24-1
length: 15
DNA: TGTGCCACCAGTAGGACGCCGGGCACCTACAATGAGCAGTTCTTC
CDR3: CATSRTPGTYNEQFF

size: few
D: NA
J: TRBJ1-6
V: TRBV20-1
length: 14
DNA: TGCAGTGCGAGTGACAACATCAAGAATTCACCCCTCCACTTT
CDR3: CSASDNIKNSPLHF

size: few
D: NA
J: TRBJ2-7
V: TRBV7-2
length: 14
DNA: TGTGCCAGCAGCTTATCTACAGGGACCTTCGAGCAGTACTTC
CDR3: CASSLSTGTFEQYF

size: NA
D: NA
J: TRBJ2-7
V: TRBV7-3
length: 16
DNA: TGTGCCAGCAGCCCAGGGATCCTGGGGCAGAGCTACGAGCAGTACTTC
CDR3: CASSPGILGQSYEQYF

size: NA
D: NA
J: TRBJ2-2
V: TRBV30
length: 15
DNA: TGTGCCTGGAGTGCGGGTTCTCCGAACATCGGGGAGCTGTTTTTT
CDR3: CAWSAGSPNIGELFF